These T cell receptor beta chains were read from a single sample in a study of blood T cell repertoires in COVID-19. Repertoires were generated with immunoSEQ multiplex PCR, while TCRdb's copy carries only in-frame clones and drops some. The sample shows under 60,000 clones, approximately 83% of them seen only once. Sequences were obtained from peripheral blood. The receptors were sampled from a man younger than 40 with COVID-19, enrolled during active disease. Both conserved end residues are part of each CDR3. The order of the fields is D gene, V gene, clone size, J gene, CDR3 length, CDR3 protein, CDR3 DNA. A D gene is named only where the DNA matches it firmly. Only part of the rows carry a size: once, few, many, or a class if the clone is expanded.

d_call: TRBD2; v_call: TRBV11-2; clone_size: -; j_call: TRBJ2-1; cdr3_length: 16; cdr3_aa: CASSLESGLAGTEQFF; cdr3_nt: TGTGCCAGCAGCTTAGAGTCGGGACTAGCGGGCACCGAGCAGTTCTTC
d_call: TRBD1; v_call: TRBV5-1; clone_size: -; j_call: TRBJ1-5; cdr3_length: 13; cdr3_aa: CASSNRGDQPQHF; cdr3_nt: TGCGCCAGCAGCAACAGGGGAGATCAGCCCCAGCATTTT
d_call: -; v_call: TRBV5-5; clone_size: -; j_call: TRBJ1-3; cdr3_length: 13; cdr3_aa: CASSLEAGNTIYF; cdr3_nt: TGTGCCAGCAGTCTGGAGGCTGGAAACACCATATATTTT
d_call: -; v_call: TRBV18; clone_size: -; j_call: TRBJ1-5; cdr3_length: 14; cdr3_aa: CASSPGQNNQPQHF; cdr3_nt: TGTGCCAGCTCACCGGGACAAAACAATCAGCCCCAGCATTTT
d_call: TRBD1; v_call: TRBV7-2; clone_size: -; j_call: TRBJ1-4; cdr3_length: 14; cdr3_aa: CASSFRQGGEKLFF; cdr3_nt: TGTGCCAGCAGCTTTAGACAGGGAGGTGAAAAACTGTTTTTT
d_call: -; v_call: TRBV27; clone_size: once; j_call: TRBJ1-5; cdr3_length: 14; cdr3_aa: CASSPDRLNQPQHF; cdr3_nt: TGTGCCAGCAGTCCGGACAGACTCAATCAGCCCCAGCATTTT
d_call: -; v_call: TRBV5-5; clone_size: -; j_call: TRBJ2-1; cdr3_length: 13; cdr3_aa: CASSVRNYNEQFF; cdr3_nt: TGTGCCAGCAGCGTCAGGAATTACAATGAGCAGTTCTTC
d_call: -; v_call: TRBV6-5; clone_size: -; j_call: TRBJ2-1; cdr3_length: 14; cdr3_aa: CASSRPRSLDEQFF; cdr3_nt: TGTGCCAGCAGCCGCCCGCGGTCTTTGGATGAGCAGTTCTTC
d_call: -; v_call: TRBV9; clone_size: -; j_call: TRBJ2-6; cdr3_length: 15; cdr3_aa: CASSAHTSGANVLTF; cdr3_nt: TGTGCCAGCAGCGCGCACACCTCTGGGGCCAACGTCCTGACTTTC
d_call: -; v_call: TRBV5-5; clone_size: -; j_call: TRBJ2-1; cdr3_length: 17; cdr3_aa: CASISYQDGSSYNEQFF; cdr3_nt: TGTGCCAGCATTTCCTACCAGGACGGGAGCTCCTACAATGAGCAGTTCTTC
d_call: -; v_call: TRBV6-5; clone_size: -; j_call: TRBJ1-1; cdr3_length: 12; cdr3_aa: CALRGVGTEAFF; cdr3_nt: TGTGCCCTCCGAGGAGTTGGAACTGAAGCTTTCTTT
d_call: TRBD1; v_call: TRBV29-1; clone_size: -; j_call: TRBJ2-2; cdr3_length: 14; cdr3_aa: CSVPGQGNKGELFF; cdr3_nt: TGCAGCGTTCCGGGACAGGGGAACAAGGGGGAGCTGTTTTTT
d_call: TRBD1; v_call: TRBV7-9; clone_size: -; j_call: TRBJ2-3; cdr3_length: 17; cdr3_aa: CASSPLKQGSVTDTQYF; cdr3_nt: TGTGCCAGCAGCCCCCTTAAACAGGGGTCAGTCACAGATACGCAGTATTTT
d_call: TRBD1; v_call: TRBV29-1; clone_size: -; j_call: TRBJ1-1; cdr3_length: 13; cdr3_aa: CSSHEGGNTEAFF; cdr3_nt: TGCAGCTCCCACGAAGGGGGCAACACTGAAGCTTTCTTT
d_call: TRBD1; v_call: TRBV9; clone_size: once; j_call: TRBJ1-2; cdr3_length: 13; cdr3_aa: CASSATGLKGYTF; cdr3_nt: TGTGCCAGCAGCGCGACAGGGCTGAAGGGCTACACCTTC
d_call: -; v_call: TRBV28; clone_size: -; j_call: TRBJ2-1; cdr3_length: 16; cdr3_aa: CASRSFDGEAYNEQFF; cdr3_nt: TGTGCCAGCAGAAGTTTCGACGGGGAAGCCTACAATGAGCAGTTCTTC
d_call: -; v_call: TRBV5-6; clone_size: once; j_call: TRBJ2-1; cdr3_length: 16; cdr3_aa: CASSPGGIGSYNEQFF; cdr3_nt: TGTGCCAGCAGCCCCGGGGGTATAGGGTCCTACAATGAGCAGTTCTTC
d_call: -; v_call: TRBV6-6; clone_size: -; j_call: TRBJ2-1; cdr3_length: 16; cdr3_aa: CASSPGTASSYNEQFF; cdr3_nt: TGTGCCAGCAGCCCAGGGACTGCCAGCTCCTACAATGAGCAGTTCTTC
d_call: TRBD1; v_call: TRBV7-8; clone_size: few; j_call: TRBJ1-2; cdr3_length: 17; cdr3_aa: CASSPGGFAGGNYGYTF; cdr3_nt: TGTGCCAGCAGCCCAGGGGGGTTTGCGGGGGGCAACTATGGCTACACCTTC
d_call: -; v_call: TRBV15; clone_size: -; j_call: TRBJ2-5; cdr3_length: 12; cdr3_aa: CASGYSQETQYF; cdr3_nt: TGTGCCTCAGGCTACAGCCAAGAGACCCAGTACTTC
d_call: -; v_call: TRBV28; clone_size: -; j_call: TRBJ1-1; cdr3_length: 13; cdr3_aa: CASSLARNTEAFF; cdr3_nt: TGTGCCAGCAGTTTAGCCAGGAACACTGAAGCTTTCTTT
d_call: -; v_call: TRBV4-2; clone_size: once; j_call: TRBJ1-6; cdr3_length: 14; cdr3_aa: CASSQAGDNSPLHF; cdr3_nt: TGTGCCAGCAGCCAAGCAGGGGATAATTCACCCCTCCACTTT
d_call: -; v_call: TRBV5-6; clone_size: -; j_call: TRBJ2-5; cdr3_length: 18; cdr3_aa: CASSARPGGGAGQQTQYF; cdr3_nt: TGTGCCAGCAGCGCCCGGCCAGGCGGTGGGGCGGGGCAACAGACCCAGTACTTC
d_call: -; v_call: TRBV19; clone_size: -; j_call: TRBJ1-5; cdr3_length: 15; cdr3_aa: CASSPTAHSNQPQHF; cdr3_nt: TGTGCCAGTAGTCCGACAGCTCATAGCAATCAGCCCCAGCATTTT
d_call: TRBD1; v_call: TRBV19; clone_size: -; j_call: TRBJ2-1; cdr3_length: 16; cdr3_aa: CASSSWTGKSYNEQFF; cdr3_nt: TGTGCCAGTAGTTCGTGGACAGGCAAGTCCTACAATGAGCAGTTCTTC
d_call: -; v_call: TRBV18; clone_size: -; j_call: TRBJ1-1; cdr3_length: 16; cdr3_aa: CASSPPVRGGNTEAFF; cdr3_nt: TGTGCCAGCTCACCACCTGTAAGAGGGGGGAACACTGAAGCTTTCTTT
d_call: TRBD2; v_call: TRBV10-1; clone_size: -; j_call: TRBJ2-7; cdr3_length: 16; cdr3_aa: CASSEGVAGKTGRQYF; cdr3_nt: TGCGCCAGCAGTGAGGGGGTAGCGGGAAAGACGGGGAGGCAGTACTTC
d_call: -; v_call: TRBV7-8; clone_size: -; j_call: TRBJ2-7; cdr3_length: 13; cdr3_aa: CASSLRGGYEQYF; cdr3_nt: TGTGCCAGCAGCCTCAGGGGCGGCTACGAGCAGTACTTC
d_call: -; v_call: TRBV20-1; clone_size: once; j_call: TRBJ1-2; cdr3_length: 9; cdr3_aa: CSASKSGTF; cdr3_nt: TGCAGTGCTAGTAAATCGGGCACCTTC
d_call: TRBD1; v_call: TRBV6-5; clone_size: -; j_call: TRBJ1-1; cdr3_length: 13; cdr3_aa: CASSQGAGTEAFF; cdr3_nt: TGTGCCAGCAGTCAGGGGGCTGGCACTGAAGCTTTCTTT
d_call: TRBD1; v_call: TRBV12-5; clone_size: -; j_call: TRBJ2-1; cdr3_length: 13; cdr3_aa: CASTGTGVREQFF; cdr3_nt: TGTGCTAGTACCGGGACAGGGGTTAGGGAGCAGTTCTTC
d_call: -; v_call: TRBV7-9; clone_size: -; j_call: TRBJ2-5; cdr3_length: 17; cdr3_aa: CASSLWGHSNLQETQYF; cdr3_nt: TGTGCCAGCAGCTTATGGGGCCACAGCAACCTTCAAGAGACCCAGTACTTC
d_call: -; v_call: TRBV7-2; clone_size: -; j_call: TRBJ2-1; cdr3_length: 15; cdr3_aa: CASSLVSRGGDEQFF; cdr3_nt: TGTGCCAGCAGCTTAGTGTCGCGGGGAGGTGATGAGCAGTTCTTC
d_call: TRBD2; v_call: TRBV7-6; clone_size: few; j_call: TRBJ2-3; cdr3_length: 16; cdr3_aa: CASRGLAGGNTDTQYF; cdr3_nt: TGTGCCAGCCGGGGGCTAGCGGGAGGGAATACAGATACGCAGTATTTT
d_call: -; v_call: TRBV4-3; clone_size: -; j_call: TRBJ2-7; cdr3_length: 15; cdr3_aa: CASSQAAGKSYEQYF; cdr3_nt: TGCGCCAGCAGCCAAGCCGCAGGGAAAAGCTACGAGCAGTACTTC
d_call: -; v_call: TRBV6-5; clone_size: -; j_call: TRBJ1-5; cdr3_length: 14; cdr3_aa: CASSPGRFNQPQHF; cdr3_nt: TGTGCCAGCAGCCCCGGGAGGTTTAATCAGCCCCAGCATTTT
d_call: TRBD1; v_call: TRBV5-1; clone_size: -; j_call: TRBJ2-5; cdr3_length: 15; cdr3_aa: CASSASGTGGETQYF; cdr3_nt: TGCGCCAGCAGCGCCTCCGGGACAGGGGGAGAGACCCAGTACTTC
d_call: -; v_call: TRBV30; clone_size: -; j_call: TRBJ1-2; cdr3_length: 12; cdr3_aa: CAWSLGGRGYTF; cdr3_nt: TGTGCCTGGTCCCTCGGGGGGAGGGGCTACACCTTC
d_call: -; v_call: TRBV6-2/TRBV6-3; clone_size: -; j_call: TRBJ2-7; cdr3_length: 14; cdr3_aa: CASSSRGSGYEQYF; cdr3_nt: TGTGCCAGCAGTTCCCGGGGGTCGGGCTACGAGCAGTACTTC
d_call: -; v_call: TRBV11-2; clone_size: -; j_call: TRBJ2-3; cdr3_length: 14; cdr3_aa: CASRLAVLTDTQYF; cdr3_nt: TGTGCCAGCCGGTTAGCGGTCCTCACAGATACGCAGTATTTT
d_call: TRBD1; v_call: TRBV6-6; clone_size: -; j_call: TRBJ1-1; cdr3_length: 14; cdr3_aa: CASSNRGGNTEAFF; cdr3_nt: TGTGCCAGCAGCAACAGGGGGGGGAACACTGAAGCTTTCTTT